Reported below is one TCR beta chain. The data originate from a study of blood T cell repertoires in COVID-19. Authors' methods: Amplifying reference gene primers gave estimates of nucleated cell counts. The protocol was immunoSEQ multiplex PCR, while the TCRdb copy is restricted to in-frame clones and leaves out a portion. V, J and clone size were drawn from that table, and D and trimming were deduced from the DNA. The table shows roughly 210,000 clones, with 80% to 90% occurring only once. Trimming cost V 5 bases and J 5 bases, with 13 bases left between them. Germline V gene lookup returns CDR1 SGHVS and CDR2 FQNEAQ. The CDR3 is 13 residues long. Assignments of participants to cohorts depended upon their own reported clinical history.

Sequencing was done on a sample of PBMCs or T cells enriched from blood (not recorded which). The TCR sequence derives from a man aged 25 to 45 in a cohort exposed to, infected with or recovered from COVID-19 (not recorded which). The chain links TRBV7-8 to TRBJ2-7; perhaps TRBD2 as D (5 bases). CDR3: CASSLFPGDEQYF. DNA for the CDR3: TGTGCCAGCAGCCTTTTCCCCGGGGACGAGCAGTACTTC.